The rows below give T cell receptor beta chains drawn from one sample of a study of CDR3 diversity in severe acne. TCRdb re-derived calls from the PCR reads in MiXCR, one entry per CDR3 protein. Of some 85,000 distinct CDR3 sequences listed, under 55% are singletons. Sequenced material: blood. The receptor source for this set is a male donor with severe acne vulgaris. Each CDR3 is given with its conserved first and last residue. A D gene is named only where the DNA matches it firmly. Size is omitted from some rows. Given values are once, few, many or a class for expanded clones.

>few|TRBV9|TRBJ1-2|-
TGTGCCAGCAGCCAGGACAGAGGGGACTATGGCTACACCTTC
CASSQDRGDYGYTF
>-|TRBV6-5|TRBJ2-7|-
TGTGCCAGCACCTGGGGTGCACCTCCGTGCTCCTACGAGCAGTACTTC
CASTWGAPPCSYEQYF
>-|TRBV19|TRBJ1-5|-
TGTGCCAGTAGTATATCCCTAAATCAGCCCCAGCATTTT
CASSISLNQPQHF
>few|TRBV20-1|TRBJ2-7|-
TGCAGTCCGGACCACCACTACGAGCAGTACTTC
CSPDHHYEQYF
>-|TRBV4-2|TRBJ2-7|TRBD1
TGTGCCAGCAGCCAAGTAGTTGGGACAGGGGGCGTCTTTTCCTACGAGCAGTACTTC
CASSQVVGTGGVFSYEQYF
>many|TRBV12-3/TRBV12-4|TRBJ1-2|-
TGTGCCAGCACACCAGGGGCTAACTATGGCTACACCTTC
CASTPGANYGYTF
>many|TRBV11-2|TRBJ2-7|TRBD1
TGTGCCAGCAGTTTACAGGGGGATGGATCCTATGAGCAGTACTTC
CASSLQGDGSYEQYF
>many|TRBV10-3|TRBJ2-7|TRBD1
TGTGCCATCAGTGAGTCTTGGACAGGGGTCGAGCAGTACTTC
CAISESWTGVEQYF
>-|TRBV19|TRBJ1-1|-
TGTGCCAGCAGGGCGACAGGGAACACTGAAGCTTTCTTT
CASRATGNTEAFF
>-|TRBV29-1|TRBJ2-7|TRBD1
TGCAGCGTTGTGAACAGGGGGCTCGAGCAGTACTTC
CSVVNRGLEQYF
>many|TRBV6-5|TRBJ2-3|TRBD2
TGTGCCAGCAGAGCTCTAGCGGGAGATTTTTCAGATACGCAGTATTTT
CASRALAGDFSDTQYF
>many|TRBV19|TRBJ1-6|-
TGTGCCAGCAGAAAACAGGGATTGGGACCCCTCCACTTT
CASRKQGLGPLHF
>many|TRBV20-1|TRBJ1-6|TRBD1
TGCAGTGCTACCAAGACAGGGGGCGCATATTCACCCCTCCACTTT
CSATKTGGAYSPLHF
>-|TRBV15|TRBJ1-5|-
TGTGCCACCAACACTGAAAGAAGCAATCAGCCCCAGCATTTT
CATNTERSNQPQHF
>-|TRBV20-1|TRBJ2-3|TRBD2
TGCAGTGCGAAACTAGCGGGAGGGGATGTGTGTTCAGATACGCAGTATTTT
CSAKLAGGDVCSDTQYF
>-|TRBV11-1|TRBJ2-5|TRBD2
TGTGCCAGCAGCTTAGCCCTACACTTCGACAAGAGGGAGGGAGAAGAGACCCAGTACTTC
CASSLALHFDKREGEETQYF
>-|TRBV7-3|TRBJ2-7|TRBD1
TGTGCCAGCAGCGCAAAGGGACAGCCGCAGTACTTC
CASSAKGQPQYF
>-|TRBV7-9|TRBJ1-2|TRBD1
TGTGCCAGCAGCCAGGGGACAGGGGAATATGGCTACACCTTC
CASSQGTGEYGYTF
>-|TRBV15|TRBJ1-3|-
TGTGCCGCCAGCAGAGACTTCTACTCTGGAGACACCATATATTTT
CAASRDFYSGDTIYF
>many|TRBV4-1|TRBJ2-3|TRBD2
TGCGCCAGCAGCCAAGGGTGGTGGCGGGAGAAGAGCACAGATACGCAGTATTTT
CASSQGWWREKSTDTQYF
>many|TRBV7-2|TRBJ2-1|-
TGTGCCAGCAGTGACTGGAGCTCCTACAATGAGCAGTTCTTC
CASSDWSSYNEQFF
>many|TRBV7-3|TRBJ1-4|-
TGTGCCAGCAGCTTTCGGGACCAGCAGGGAAGAAATGAAAAACTGTTTTTT
CASSFRDQQGRNEKLFF
>-|TRBV7-9|TRBJ1-2|-
TGTGCCAGCAGTCCCGATTGGGGGAACTATGGCTACACCTTC
CASSPDWGNYGYTF
>many|TRBV28|TRBJ2-1|-
TGTGCCAGCATCCCTGGGGGTTCCTACAATGAGCAGTTCTTC
CASIPGGSYNEQFF
>-|TRBV29-1|TRBJ1-1|-
TGCAGCGTTGACCCCCTTGACACTGAAGCTTTCTTT
CSVDPLDTEAFF
>few|TRBV7-8|TRBJ2-6|-
TGTGCCAGCAGCTTTGGTATCTCTGGGGCCAACGTCCTGACTTTC
CASSFGISGANVLTF
>few|TRBV25-1|TRBJ1-2|-
TGTGCCAGCAGTTTTTCCAGGGCATATGGCTACACCTTC
CASSFSRAYGYTF
>medium-sized|TRBV7-2|TRBJ2-2|-
TGTGCCAGCAGCGCCTTAATATACACCGGGGAGCTGTTTTTT
CASSALIYTGELFF
>-|TRBV10-3|TRBJ2-7|-
TGTGCCATCAGTGAGTCCATTTTGTACGAGCAGTACTTC
CAISESILYEQYF
>-|TRBV2|TRBJ2-7|-
TGTGCCAGCAGTTTAGAGGGGACCTTCTTCTACGAGCAGTACTTC
CASSLEGTFFYEQYF
>few|TRBV24-1|TRBJ1-6|-
TGTGCCACCAGGCGGGCCAGCAATTCACCCCTCCACTTT
CATRRASNSPLHF
>many|TRBV9|TRBJ2-7|TRBD2
TGTGCCAGCAGCGTAGGGGTTAGCGGGGAATACGAGCAGTACTTC
CASSVGVSGEYEQYF
>-|TRBV10-3|TRBJ2-7|-
TGTGCCATCAGTGAGTCGGGTATCTCCTACGAGCAGTACTTC
CAISESGISYEQYF
>many|TRBV6-5|TRBJ2-1|-
TGTGCCAGCAGTTTGCCCCCTAGGGGGAGGGCCTACAATGAGCAGTTCTTC
CASSLPPRGRAYNEQFF
>many|TRBV20-1|TRBJ2-3|-
TGCAGTGCTAGTCGTACCGGGACAGATACGCAGTATTTT
CSASRTGTDTQYF
>-|TRBV29-1|TRBJ1-5|-
TGCAGTGCTAGAGATCGCGGAGGAGAACAGCCCCAGCATTTT
CSARDRGGEQPQHF
>-|TRBV28|TRBJ2-1|TRBD2
TGTGCCAGCAGTTCTCACGGGTACGGGGGGGCCTACAATGAGCAGTTCTTC
CASSSHGYGGAYNEQFF
>few|TRBV4-1|TRBJ1-1|-
TGCGCCAGCAGCCAAGACCCATGGGACACTGAAGCTTTCTTT
CASSQDPWDTEAFF
>many|TRBV29-1|TRBJ1-1|-
TGCAGCGTTGCGGATGTGAACACTGAAGCTTTCTTT
CSVADVNTEAFF
>-|TRBV28|TRBJ2-1|TRBD2
TGTGCCAGCAGTTTAGGGCTAGCGGACTACAATGAGCAGTTCTTC
CASSLGLADYNEQFF